This TCR beta chain was recovered during a study of persistence of HIV-infected CD4 T cells. Points from the study as a whole: Degenerate expanded CDR3beta sequences were enriched among CMV- and Gag-responding cells.

Sequencing used immunoSEQ version 4 in survey mode. Method: immunoSEQ multiplex PCR; TCRdb's copy keeps in-frame clones and lacks some. Of some 45,000 clones in the sample, 88% were seen once. As to this clone: Its antigen is undetermined.

Anti-CD3/anti-CD28 beads served as a nonspecific positive control stimulus. Sorting selected CD4+ T cells upregulating both CD40 ligand and CD69. These HIV-1-infected adults initiated suppressive ART in chronic infection. Donors had CD4+ T cell counts above 400 cells/uL and were CMV-seropositive. Anti-CD28/CD49d costimulation, CD40-blocking antibody and enfuvirtide were given to CD8-depleted PBMCs for about 18 hours. CDR3 length equals 14 residues. CDR1 is WNHNN and CDR2 is SYGVQD in the germline V gene (reference sequence). V gave up 6 bases and J gave up 4 bases, with 15 bases separating them. The receptor's source is an adult woman with HIV who was CMV-seropositive. The chain combines TRBV10-1 with TRBJ1-2; D uncertain. Here the sequenced sample was CD4+ T cells sorted from PBMCs after roughly 18-hour stimulation, taken from a patient who received antiretroviral therapy. CDR3 nucleotides: TGCGCCAGCAGCGAGGCGCTGGATGGCTATGGCTACACCTTC. Encoded protein: CASSEALDGYGYTF.